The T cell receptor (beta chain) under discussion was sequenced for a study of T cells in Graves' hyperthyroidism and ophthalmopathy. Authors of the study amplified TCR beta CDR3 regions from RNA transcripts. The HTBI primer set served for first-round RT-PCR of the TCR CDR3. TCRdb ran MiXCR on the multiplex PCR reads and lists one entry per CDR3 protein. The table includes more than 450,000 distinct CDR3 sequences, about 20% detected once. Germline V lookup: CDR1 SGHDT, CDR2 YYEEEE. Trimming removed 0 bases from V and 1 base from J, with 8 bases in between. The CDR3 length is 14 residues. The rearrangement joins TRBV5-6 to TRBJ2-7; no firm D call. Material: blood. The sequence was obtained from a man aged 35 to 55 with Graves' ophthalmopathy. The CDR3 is CASSLVDFSYEQYF. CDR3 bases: TGTGCCAGCAGCTTGGTCGACTTTTCCTACGAGCAGTACTTC.